The clone carrying this T cell receptor (beta chain) was seen many times. The antigen remains undetermined. The data derive from a study of metastatic and nonmetastatic thyroid tumors. The wider study: Malignant thyroid and benign thyroid patients provided blood and tumor or nodule tissue whose repertoires were compared. Study findings and constraints: Reported TCR beta diversity, measured in blood and tumor, was significantly higher for malignant thyroid tumors than for benign nodules.

In the original workflow: A classifier of distant metastasis in papillary thyroid cancer was built from CDR3 differences (across clinicopathological groups). MiXCR was used by TCRdb to re-call the PCR reads. The V and J calls were not made by the authors but by TCRdb's processing. The sample has tens of thousands of clones; 9.5% to 15% are singletons. Patients underwent thyroid surgery, and none had received any treatment before it. This clonotype originated in a female donor with papillary thyroid cancer or a benign thyroid nodule (not recorded which). Some clones in this sample may be carry-over from other donors' samples. Sequencing was carried out using blood.

The CDR3 DNA sequence: TGCGCCAGCAGCCAAGATTTCAGGGCTAGCGGGAGGTACGAGCAGTACTTC. It translates to CASSQDFRASGRYEQYF. This chain connects TRBV4-1 to TRBJ2-7, with 11 bases matching TRBD2. CDR1 and CDR2 from the germline V gene are MGHRA and YSYEKL. This CDR3 comprises 17 residues. The trim removed 0 bases at V and 4 bases at J, leaving 8 bases unmatched.